This TCR beta chain was observed in a study of cytomegalovirus exposure and HLA in healthy donors. The PCR employed 60 Vbeta primers together with 13 Jbeta primers. The repertoire was sequenced with immunoSEQ multiplex PCR; TCRdb's copy has only in-frame clones and lacks some. Among fewer than 150,000 clones listed, more than 70% were seen once. Trimming left V 3 bases short and J 0 bases short, with 12 bases between. The CDR3 has 16 residues. Germline CDR1 is PRHDT and CDR2 is FYEKMQ (reference sequence). The receptor's source is a woman aged 50 to 60 in good health and CMV-seronegative. The chain recombines TRBV13 with TRBJ1-3; D is uncertain. Input material: PBMCs. CDR3 loop: CASSFADKSSGNTIYF. In nucleotides, the CDR3 is TGTGCCAGCAGCTTCGCCGACAAGAGCTCTGGAAACACCATATATTTT. Looking up the rest from reference TRBV13 and TRBJ1-3 gives the full variable domain: AAGVIQSPRHLIKEKRETATLKCYPIPRHDTVYWYQQGPGQDPQFLISFYEKMQSDKGSIPDRFSAQQFSDYHSELNMSSLELGDSALYFCASSFADKSSGNTIYFGEGSWLTVV.